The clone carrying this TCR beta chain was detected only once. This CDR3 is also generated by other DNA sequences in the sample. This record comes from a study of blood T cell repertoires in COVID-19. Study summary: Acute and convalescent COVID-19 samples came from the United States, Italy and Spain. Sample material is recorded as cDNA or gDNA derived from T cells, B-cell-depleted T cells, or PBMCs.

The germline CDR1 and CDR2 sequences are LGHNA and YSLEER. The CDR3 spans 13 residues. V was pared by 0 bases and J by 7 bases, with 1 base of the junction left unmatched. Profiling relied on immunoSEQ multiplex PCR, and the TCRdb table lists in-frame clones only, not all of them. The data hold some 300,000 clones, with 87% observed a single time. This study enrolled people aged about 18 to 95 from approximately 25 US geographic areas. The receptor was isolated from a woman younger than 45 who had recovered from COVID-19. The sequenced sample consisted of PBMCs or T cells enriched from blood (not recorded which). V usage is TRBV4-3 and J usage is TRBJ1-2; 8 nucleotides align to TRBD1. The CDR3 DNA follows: TGCGCCAGCAGCCAAGATACAGGGGGTGGCTACACCTTC. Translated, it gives CASSQDTGGGYTF.